Presented here are 7 T cell receptor beta chains from one specimen sequenced in a study of T cell repertoires in cytomegalovirus infection. MiXCR was run by TCRdb on the reads, yielding one entry per CDR3 protein. The data show about 230,000 distinct CDR3 sequences, roughly 23% seen once. The sample taken for sequencing was CD8+ T cells from PBMCs. The receptors come from a human donor in good health (CMV status not recorded). Some clones in this sample may be carry-over from other donors' samples.

This clonotype was found many times. The chain employs TRBV7-2 and TRBJ2-2; a weak D match, TRBD2 (5 bases). The CDR3 covers 14 residues. Germline values: CDR1 SGHTA, CDR2 FQGNSA. With 1 base removed from V and 6 bases from J, the gap between germline ends came to 9 bases. The CDR3 bases are TGTGCCAGCAGCTTAGTACTAGAGCCCGGGGAGCTGTTTTTT. Translated, it gives CASSLVLEPGELFF.

This sequence joins TRBV29-1 and TRBJ2-3; 9 positions agree with TRBD1. V lost 6 bases to trimming and J lost 0 bases; unmatched junction nucleotides: 1. Germline CDR1 is SQVTM and CDR2 is ANQGSEA. The CDR3 loop spans 13 amino acids. The CDR3: CSVGQGSTDTQYF. CDR3 DNA sequence: TGCAGCGTCGGACAGGGGAGCACAGATACGCAGTATTTT.

This clonotype has ten or more counts. As DNA, the CDR3 is TGTGCCAGCAGCTTAGCGGGACTGATCTACGAGCAGTACTTC. The encoded protein is CASSLAGLIYEQYF. This chain links TRBV7-9 with TRBJ2-7; D possibly corresponds to TRBD2 (6 bases). The CDR3 consists of 14 residues. CDR1 is SEHNR, CDR2 FQNEAQ, per germline (reference sequence). The V end was cut by 0 bases, the J end by 3 bases, with 9 bases between.

This clonotype was detected many times. The CDR3 coding sequence is TGTGCCAGCAGCCTTTCGGGTGCCTCCTACAATGAGCAGTTCTTC. This translates into CASSLSGASYNEQFF. The chain employs TRBV7-2 and TRBJ2-1; D uncertain. V was cut by 5 bases and J by 0 bases, with 11 bases left in between. This CDR3 contains 15 residues. Germline V gene lookup returns CDR1 SGHTA and CDR2 FQGNSA.

The genes are TRBV6-5 and TRBJ1-2; D not certain. Trimming removed 0 bases from V and 4 bases from J, with 6 bases in between. Per the germline V gene, CDR1 is MNHEY and CDR2 is SVGAGI. The CDR3 has 13 residues. The CDR3 bases are TGTGCCAGCAGTTACTCGAATGTCTATGGCTACACCTTC. Protein product: CASSYSNVYGYTF.

This clonotype was counted a few times. V is TRBV29-1 and J is TRBJ2-5; D ambiguous. Germline assignment: CDR1 SQVTM and CDR2 ANQGSEA. The CDR3 contains 13 residues. V lost 4 bases to trimming and J lost 4 bases, with 13 bases between them. This chain's CDR3 is CSVVAPGGETQYF. The CDR3, as DNA: TGCAGCGTTGTGGCACCGGGTGGAGAGACCCAGTACTTC.

As concerns this clonotype: A much larger clone lies one base from this, so it may be a read error. The chain joins TRBV5-3 to TRBJ2-1; TRBD2 matches at 7 bases. TRBV5-3 is an ORF, and what it does is uncertain. The CDR3 sequence is 18 residues long. Written as DNA, the CDR3 is TGTGCCAGCAGTTACAGCCTAGCCGGGGGGAGCTCCTACAATGAGCAGGTCTTC. This codes for CASSYSLAGGSSYNEQVF.